This TCR beta chain was observed in a study of OX40 agonist ivuxolimab in advanced cancers. In terms of the full investigation: Ivuxolimab was an agonistic, fully human IgG2 monoclonal antibody directed against OX40 (CD134), a costimulatory receptor. Intravenous ivuxolimab was administered to patients every 2 weeks at six dose levels: 0.01, 0.1, 0.3, 1.5, 3 and 10 mg/kg. Of the roughly 51 patients in dose escalation, 19 had hepatocellular carcinoma, around 15 had melanoma, 9 had renal cell carcinoma and 9 had head and neck cancer. A male proportion of almost 85% and a mean age of about 60 years, ranging from roughly 23 to 80, were recorded for the dose-escalation cohort. Prior anti-PD-1, anti-PD-L1 or anti-CTLA-4 therapy was permitted, and 30% to 50% of dose-escalation patients had received checkpoint inhibitors. Partial responses occurred in three dose-escalation patients, of whom one had hepatocellular carcinoma and two had cutaneous melanoma. Peripheral TCRbeta sequencing was intended to test whether TCR sequence diversity was altered and clonal T-cell expansion was caused by ivuxolimab. The paper covers the monotherapy dose-escalation part of the phase I ivuxolimab trial, which included N of about 50 patients. What the work shows at the level of the full study, not this receptor alone: Low levels of normalized T-cell clonal expansion were also shown by some nonresponding patients. In the 0.1-3.0 mg/kg groups, partial responders were among the patients with the lowest normalized peripheral clonal expansion, particularly in CD8+ T cells. The antigen specificity of the clonally expanded peripheral T cells was not determined. At doses from 0.1 to 3.0 mg/kg, clonal expansion was seen in both CD4+ and CD8+ blood T cells between baseline and week 6. After ivuxolimab, expanded clones were on average more numerous among CD8+ T cells than among CD4+ T cells.

Genomic DNA was extracted from sorted cells for sequencing of the TCRbeta CDR3 region. The immunoSEQ Assay was used to sequence the TCRbeta CDR3 regions. TCRdb retrieved this table from immuneACCESS and kept in-frame rearrangements only. Not all clones are present; in checked studies, unresolved V genes account for under half, and no reason is known for the remainder. Recorded for this sample are 70,000 to 80,000 clones; approximately 90% of them occurred a single time. The ten top clones hold about 5.5% of the sample. Worth noting for this clone: Which antigen it targets is not known. No base qualities exist here, and no much larger clone lies one base off it.

Based on the germline V gene (reference sequence), the CDR1 and CDR2 sequences are LNHDA and SQIVND. From its cysteine to its phenylalanine, the CDR3 spans 14 amino acids. Only the CDR3 portion is preserved as DNA: 42 bases, with reading frame beginning at the first base. Trimmed from V: 6 bases; trimmed from J: 0 bases; junction bases lacking a gene match: 3. The trial excluded patients who had a history of autoimmune disease or were on systemic immunosuppression. Peripheral blood for TCR sequencing was collected from all dose cohorts at baseline, on cycle 4 day 1, and on cycle 7 day 1. Samples came from an open-label, multicenter, first-in-human phase I dose-escalation trial of ivuxolimab. Adults with locally advanced or metastatic melanoma, renal cell, hepatocellular, or head and neck squamous cell carcinoma were enrolled in the trial. CD4+ and CD8+ T cells were sorted separately from peripheral blood before TCR sequencing.

The chain was built from TRBV19 and TRBJ1-1; 8 middle bases align to TRBD1. The starting material was CD4+ or CD8+ T cells sorted from blood, obtained in a trial of the OX40 agonist ivuxolimab. The receptor's source is an adult with an advanced solid tumor such as melanoma, head and neck, liver or kidney cancer. In nucleotide form, the sequence is TGTGCCAGTAGCAGACAGGGGATGAACACTGAAGCTTTCTTT. The resulting protein is CASSRQGMNTEAFF.